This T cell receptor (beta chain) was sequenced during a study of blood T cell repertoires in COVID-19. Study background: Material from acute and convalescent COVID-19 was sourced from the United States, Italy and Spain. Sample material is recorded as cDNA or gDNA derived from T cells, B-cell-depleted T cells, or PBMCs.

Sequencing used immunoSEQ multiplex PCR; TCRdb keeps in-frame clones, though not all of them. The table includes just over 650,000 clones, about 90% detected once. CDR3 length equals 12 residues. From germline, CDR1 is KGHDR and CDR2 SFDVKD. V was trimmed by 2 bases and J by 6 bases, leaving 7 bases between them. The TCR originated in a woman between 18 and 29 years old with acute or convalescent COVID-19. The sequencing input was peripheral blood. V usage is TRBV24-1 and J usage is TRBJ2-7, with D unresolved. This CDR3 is CATSDYSGEQYF. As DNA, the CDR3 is TGTGCCACCAGTGATTACTCCGGCGAGCAGTACTTC.